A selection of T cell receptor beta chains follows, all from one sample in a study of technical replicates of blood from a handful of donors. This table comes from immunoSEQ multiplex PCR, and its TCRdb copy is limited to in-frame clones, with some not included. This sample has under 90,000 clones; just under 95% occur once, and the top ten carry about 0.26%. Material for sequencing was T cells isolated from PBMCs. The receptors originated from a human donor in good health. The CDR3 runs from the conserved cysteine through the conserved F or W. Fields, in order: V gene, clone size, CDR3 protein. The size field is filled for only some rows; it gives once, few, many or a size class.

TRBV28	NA	CASSPYRWGGRGWDTEAFF
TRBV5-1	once	CASIRDGTDTQYF
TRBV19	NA	CASNSPYGYTF
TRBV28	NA	CASDLGTGSYEQYF
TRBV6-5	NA	CASSYFGQHSYEQYF
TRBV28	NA	CASSLATANNEKLFF
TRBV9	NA	CASSVGQGPYNEQFF
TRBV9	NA	CASTEGAELLNEQFF
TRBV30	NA	CALYRGSYEQYF
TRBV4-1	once	CASSQEPNGLAKNSYEQYF
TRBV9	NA	CASSVGTVGNTIYF
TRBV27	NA	CASSLSVRGRGVFGYTF
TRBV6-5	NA	CASSSTSGVYYEQYF
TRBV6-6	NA	CASSTTLAGVDEQFF
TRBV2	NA	CATRDSELTLYGYTF
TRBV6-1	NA	CASSDRDRDLSPLHF
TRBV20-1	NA	CSATDRHGYTF